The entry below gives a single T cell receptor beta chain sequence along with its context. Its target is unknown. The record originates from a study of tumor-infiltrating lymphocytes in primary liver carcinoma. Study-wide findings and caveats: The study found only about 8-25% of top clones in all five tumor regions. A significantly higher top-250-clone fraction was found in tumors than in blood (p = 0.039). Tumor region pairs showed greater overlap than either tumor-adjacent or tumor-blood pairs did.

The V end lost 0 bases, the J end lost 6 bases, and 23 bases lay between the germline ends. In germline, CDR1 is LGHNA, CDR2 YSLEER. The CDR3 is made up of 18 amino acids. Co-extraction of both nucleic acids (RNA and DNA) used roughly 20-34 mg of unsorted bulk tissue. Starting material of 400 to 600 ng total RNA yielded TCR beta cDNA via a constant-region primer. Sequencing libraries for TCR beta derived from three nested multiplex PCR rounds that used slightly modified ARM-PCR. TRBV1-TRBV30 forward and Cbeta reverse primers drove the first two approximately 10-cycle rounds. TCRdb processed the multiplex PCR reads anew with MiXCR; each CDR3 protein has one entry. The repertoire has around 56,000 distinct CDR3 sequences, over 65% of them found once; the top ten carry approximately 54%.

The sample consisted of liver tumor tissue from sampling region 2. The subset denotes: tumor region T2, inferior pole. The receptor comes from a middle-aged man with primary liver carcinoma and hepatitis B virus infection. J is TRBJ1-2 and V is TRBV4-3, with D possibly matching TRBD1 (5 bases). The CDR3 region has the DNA TGCGCCAGCAGCCAAGATGAAGGGACGGGTACGAGGAACGATGGCTACACCTTC. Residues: CASSQDEGTGTRNDGYTF.